The 24 T cell receptor beta chains presented below share a single source sample, sequenced in a study of cytomegalovirus exposure and HLA in healthy donors. Clones were read by immunoSEQ multiplex PCR, and TCRdb kept only the in-frame ones, dropping some. Found here are about 120,000 clones, 85% to 90% of them singletons; the top ten hold 2.1%. The sequenced sample consisted of PBMCs. The receptors originated from a woman between 25 and 40 years old in good health and CMV-seronegative.

In its sample, this clone was seen once. The chain couples TRBV2 to TRBJ2-2, with D uncertain. The CDR3 length is 16 residues. V lost 4 bases to trimming and J lost 0 bases, with 12 bases between them. Germline-derived CDR1 and CDR2 are SNHLY and FYNNEI. CDR3 bases: TGTGCCAGCAGTGTTCGGCAGACAACGAACACCGGGGAGCTGTTTTTT. This gives the protein CASSVRQTTNTGELFF.

This chain connects TRBV5-4 to TRBJ2-7; 7 nucleotides line up with TRBD1. In germline, CDR1 is SGHNT, CDR2 YYREEE (reference sequence). V was pared by 6 bases and J by 6 bases, with 9 bases of the junction left unmatched. The CDR3 contains 13 residues. This chain's CDR3 is CASNPTGVGEQYF. The CDR3 DNA follows: TGTGCCAGCAACCCCACAGGGGTAGGCGAGCAGTACTTC.

The chain combines TRBV29-1 with TRBJ2-5; no definite D call. Trimming shortened V by 1 base and J by 2 bases, and 5 bases separated the two germline ends. The CDR3 is 12 amino acids. The germline CDR1 and CDR2 sequences are SQVTM and ANQGSEA. The DNA for the CDR3 is TGCAGCGTTGAAGTTCAGCAAGAGACCCAGTACTTC. As protein: CSVEVQQETQYF.

The chain combines TRBV6-5 with TRBJ1-5; D is perhaps TRBD1 (5 bases). CDR1 MNHEY and CDR2 SVGAGI come from the germline V gene. Trimming left V 2 bases short and J 9 bases short, with 14 bases between. This CDR3 has 14 amino acids. The CDR3 spells CASSYGTDVRPQHF. The CDR3 DNA sequence: TGTGCCAGCAGTTACGGGACTGACGTAAGGCCCCAGCATTTT.

V usage is TRBV14 and J usage is TRBJ2-7; 10 nucleotides agree with TRBD1. Germline trimming cut 3 bases from V and 3 bases from J; bases unmatched to any gene: 5. This CDR3 spans 15 amino acids. The germline gives CDR1 SGHDN, CDR2 FVKESK. The CDR3 nucleotides are TGTGCCAGCAGCCACCGGACAGGGGGACTCTACGAGCAGTACTTC. The encoded protein is CASSHRTGGLYEQYF.

The chain couples TRBV2 to TRBJ1-5; 9 positions match TRBD1. Trimming removed 4 bases from V and 6 bases from J; junction bases left unmatched: 4. Germline V gene data show CDR1 as SNHLY and CDR2 as FYNNEI. CDR3 size: 14 residues. This chain's CDR3 is CASSGQGVTQPQHF. The DNA for the CDR3 is TGTGCCAGCAGTGGACAGGGGGTCACTCAGCCCCAGCATTTT. The full variable domain, in which reference TRBV2 and TRBJ1-5 provide the parts outside the CDR3, is EPEVTQTPSHQVTQMGQEVILRCVPISNHLYFYWYRQILGQKVEFLVSFYNNEISEKSEIFDDQFSVERPDGSNFTLKIRSTKLEDSAMYFCASSGQGVTQPQHFGDGTRLSIL.

The chain is built from TRBV9 and TRBJ1-3, with 10 positions matching TRBD1. Trimming at V came to 1 base and at J to 6 bases, leaving 13 bases not matched to a gene. The CDR3 runs to 18 residues. CDR1 and CDR2 from the germline V gene are SGDLS and YYNGEE. The CDR3 bases are TGTGCCAGCAGCGTAACACCCTTCGGGACAGGGGCGGAAAACACCATATATTTT. Translation gives CASSVTPFGTGAENTIYF.

There are a few counts of this clone. Distinct nucleotide sequences in the sample also encode this CDR3. The chain has TRBV7-9 and TRBJ1-1; 8 nucleotides line up with TRBD1. J lost 3 bases, V lost 3 bases, and 0 bases had no gene match. The CDR3 runs 13 residues. Per the germline V gene, CDR1 is SEHNR and CDR2 is FQNEAQ (reference sequence). CDR3 in DNA: TGTGCCAGCAGCTTGACAGGGGACACTGAAGCTTTCTTT. Its protein is CASSLTGDTEAFF.

The chain joins TRBV19 to TRBJ1-2; tentatively, D is TRBD1 (5 bases). Trimming pared 0 bases from V and 2 bases from J, leaving 10 bases between. CDR3 length: 15 residues. CDR1 is LNHDA and CDR2 is SQIVND in the germline V gene (reference sequence). CDR3 coding DNA: TGTGCCAGTAGTATAGAATGGGGGGTCAACTATGGCTACACCTTC. It specifies CASSIEWGVNYGYTF.

V is TRBV5-6 and J is TRBJ2-7; perhaps TRBD2 as D (7 bases). In germline, CDR1 is SGHDT, CDR2 YYEEEE. V was cut by 4 bases and J by 1 base, with 15 bases left in between. This CDR3 region has 15 residues. CDR3 sequence (DNA): TGTGCCAGCAGCGCACAGGGAGGGGGATCCTACGAGCAGTACTTC. This translates into CASSAQGGGSYEQYF. The variable domain in full, completed from reference TRBV5-6 and TRBJ2-7, reads DAGVTQSPTHLIKTRGQQVTLRCSPKSGHDTVSWYQQALGQGPQFIFQYYEEEERQRGNFPDRFSGHQFPNYSSELNVNALLLGDSALYLCASSAQGGGSYEQYFGPGTRLTVT.

CDR3 bases: TGTGCCAGCAGCTTAGGGACAGGGGCCCCCCCGCCCTACGAGCAGTACTTC. This translates into CASSLGTGAPPPYEQYF. V is TRBV11-2 and J is TRBJ2-7; 9 nucleotides align to TRBD1. J was trimmed by 2 bases and V by 1 base; bases with no gene match: 9. Germline assignment: CDR1 SGHAT and CDR2 FQNNGV. CDR3 length equals 17 residues.

The rearrangement uses TRBV5-1 and TRBJ1-2, with D perhaps matching TRBD1 (6 bases). The CDR3 covers 14 residues. Germline assignment: CDR1 SGHRS and CDR2 YFSETQ. V shed 2 bases and J shed 8 bases, with 16 bases lying between them. The CDR3 is CASSFGGQGRGYTF. In DNA form, the CDR3 reads TGCGCCAGCAGCTTTGGGGGCCAGGGGCGAGGCTACACCTTC.

This chain uses TRBV11-2 with TRBJ2-3, with 7 bases identical to TRBD2. Trimming took 3 bases from V and 6 from J; bases not matched to a gene: 6. The CDR3 spans 14 residues. Germline CDR1 reads SGHAT; CDR2 reads FQNNGV. This CDR3 reads CASSLPAGVDTQYF. For the CDR3, the DNA is TGTGCCAGCAGCTTGCCCGCGGGGGTGGATACGCAGTATTTT.

The chain is built from TRBV4-3 and TRBJ2-3; 8 positions match TRBD1. Trimming took 1 base from V and 3 from J; bases not matched to a gene: 6. The CDR3 has 16 amino acids. CDR1 LGHNA and CDR2 YSLEER come from the germline V gene. CDR3 in amino acids: CASSQVGRGRTDTQYF. In DNA form, the CDR3 reads TGCGCCAGCAGCCAAGTGGGCAGGGGGCGGACAGATACGCAGTATTTT.

The J gene is TRBJ2-5, the V gene TRBV10-3; perhaps TRBD2 as D (6 bases). Germline CDR1 is ENHRY and CDR2 is SYGVKD. The germline V and J ends were trimmed by 6 bases and 3 bases, with 11 bases remaining between them. This CDR3 has 13 amino acids. CDR3 in DNA: TGTGCCATCAGGGGGACTCCCGAAGAGACCCAGTACTTC. This gives the protein CAIRGTPEETQYF.

V and J are TRBV6-5 and TRBJ1-6; D remains ambiguous. Trimming pared 1 base from V and 9 bases from J, leaving 7 bases between. Germline V gene sequence: CDR1 MNHEY, CDR2 SVGAGI. The length of the CDR3 is 13 residues. The CDR3 loop is CASSYFGGSPLHF. CDR3 coding DNA: TGTGCCAGCAGTTACTTCGGTGGTTCACCCCTCCACTTT.

The rearrangement links TRBV28 to TRBJ1-1; 8 bases are a match to TRBD1. The CDR3 runs to 13 residues. With V trimmed by 9 bases and J by 4 bases, 7 bases remained unmatched. The germline V gene encodes CDR1 MDHEN and CDR2 SYDVKM. The CDR3 loop is CASHRGLGTEAFF. The DNA of the CDR3 is TGTGCCAGTCACAGGGGGTTAGGCACTGAAGCTTTCTTT.

V and J are TRBV7-8 and TRBJ2-7, with no clear D. In germline, CDR1 is SGHVS, CDR2 FQNEAQ. This CDR3 region has 14 residues. V was trimmed by 0 bases and J by 7 bases, leaving 13 bases between them. DNA of the CDR3: TGTGCCAGCAGCTTAGCGGGTAGCAGTCGGGAGCAGTACTTC. Its translation is CASSLAGSSREQYF.

The chain uses TRBV6-5 and TRBJ1-1; D is perhaps TRBD1 (5 bases). V lost 2 bases and J 5 bases, leaving 12 bases between the germline ends. Germline lookup yields CDR1 MNHEY and CDR2 SVGAGI. This CDR3 has 14 residues. CDR3: CASSYGAAGTEAFF. The CDR3 DNA follows: TGTGCCAGCAGTTACGGGGCCGCGGGGACTGAAGCTTTCTTT.

The V gene is TRBV9, the J gene TRBJ2-5; possibly TRBD1 for D (6 bases). The V end was cut by 3 bases, the J end by 5 bases, with 20 bases between. Germline loops: CDR1 SGDLS, CDR2 YYNGEE. The CDR3 length is 16 residues. The CDR3 protein is CASSERTGRGTETQYF. The CDR3 nucleotides are TGTGCCAGCAGCGAACGTACAGGGAGAGGAACGGAGACCCAGTACTTC.

The chain links TRBV9 to TRBJ1-6; TRBD1 matches 7 bases. CDR3 length: 15 amino acids. Per germline, CDR1 SGDLS and CDR2 YYNGEE. V shed 0 bases and J 7 bases; nucleotides not matched to a gene: 4. The CDR3 coding sequence is TGTGCCAGCAGCGTAGAGGGACAGAAGAATTCACCCCTCCACTTT. As protein: CASSVEGQKNSPLHF.

The chain uses TRBV30 and TRBJ1-4; TRBD1 might be the D (6 bases). The CDR3 spans 13 residues. Germline CDR1 and CDR2: GTSNPN and SVGIG (reference sequence). With 4 bases removed from V and 8 bases from J, the gap between germline ends came to 14 bases. This CDR3 reads CAWTGRGKEKLFF. The DNA of the CDR3 is TGTGCCTGGACCGGGAGGGGGAAGGAAAAACTGTTTTTT.

The rearrangement joins TRBV9 to TRBJ2-1; TRBD2 matches at 11 bases. The germline V gene encodes CDR1 SGDLS and CDR2 YYNGEE. With V trimmed by 4 bases and J by 4 bases, 7 bases remained unmatched. The CDR3 extends over 16 amino acids. CDR3 loop: CASSRSSGGRYNEQFF. CDR3 DNA sequence: TGTGCCAGCAGCCGTTCTAGCGGGGGGCGGTACAATGAGCAGTTCTTC.

By sample fraction, this clone is medium-sized (0.01 to 0.1%). This chain uses TRBV19 with TRBJ1-6; D is undetermined. The CDR3 loop spans 15 amino acids. Per germline, CDR1 LNHDA and CDR2 SQIVND (reference sequence). Trimming pared 7 bases from V and 9 bases from J, leaving 19 bases between. CDR3 loop: CASTTSGRTASPLHF. The CDR3 region has the DNA TGTGCCAGTACAACTTCGGGGAGGACGGCTTCACCCCTCCACTTT. Combining the CDR3 with reference TRBV19 and TRBJ1-6 gives the whole variable domain DGGITQSPKYLFRKEGQNVTLSCEQNLNHDAMYWYRQDPGQGLRLIYYSQIVNDFQKGDIAEGYSVSREKKESFPLTVTSAQKNPTAFYLCASTTSGRTASPLHFGNGTRLTVT.